This TCR beta chain was documented in a study of cytomegalovirus exposure and HLA in healthy donors. Broader study findings: Most TCR sequences were seen very rarely across donors, but some public TCRs occurred in many. Listed as cytomegalovirus-associated were over 150 TCR beta chains. It was found in a later analysis that first-cohort TCR clusters tended to co-occur in the 90 to 150 validation repertoires.

The data were produced by immunoSEQ multiplex PCR, yet TCRdb's version contains in-frame clones alone and is incomplete. Of about 86,000 clones listed, approximately 93% are singletons. The donors were in the roughly 120-subject validation cohort; that cohort was separate from the approximately 700-subject first cohort. V shed 0 bases and J 4 bases; nucleotides not matched to a gene: 6. Per the germline V gene, CDR1 is SGHRS and CDR2 is YFSETQ. There are 15 residues in the CDR3. As concerns this clone: Its target is not known.

This clonotype originated in a young man in good health and CMV-seronegative. The V gene is TRBV5-1, the J gene TRBJ1-1; 7 bases agree with TRBD1. The sequenced sample was PBMCs. CDR3 sequence (DNA): TGCGCCAGCAGCTTGGCCAACAGGGGAGTCACTGAAGCTTTCTTT. This gives the protein CASSLANRGVTEAFF.